This T cell receptor beta chain was sequenced in a study of OX40 agonist ivuxolimab in advanced cancers. Study summary: One patient with hepatocellular carcinoma and two with cutaneous melanoma, three in all, had partial responses. The study, taken as a whole, reports: Antigen targets of the expanded peripheral T cells went undetermined.

On this clone: The target antigen is unknown.

Exclusion applied to patients with autoimmune disease history or systemic immunosuppression. Trimming pared 0 bases from V and 0 bases from J, leaving 9 bases between. The germline CDR1 and CDR2 sequences are MGHRA and YSYEKL. The CDR3 length is 16 residues. Assay: immunoSEQ multiplex PCR; the TCRdb copy retains only in-frame clones and omits some. Of about 46,000 clones listed, roughly 90% are singletons. This TCR was sampled from an adult with an advanced solid tumor such as melanoma, head and neck, liver or kidney cancer. The chain couples TRBV4-1 to TRBJ2-4, with no clear D. This specimen was CD4+ or CD8+ T cells sorted from blood, taken in a trial of the OX40 agonist ivuxolimab. For the CDR3, the DNA is TGCGCCAGCAGCCAAGATCGATTGCTAGCCAAAAACATTCAGTACTTC. Amino acid sequence: CASSQDRLLAKNIQYF.